This T cell receptor beta chain comes out of a study of cytomegalovirus exposure and HLA in healthy donors. Study results and limitations: Later genetic work tied a missense DCLRE1C variant to beta-chain V and J trimming.

13 Jbeta primers and 60 Vbeta primers were used for the PCR. Generated by immunoSEQ multiplex PCR, the TCRdb table keeps only in-frame clones and is missing some. The data hold approximately 240,000 clones, with 75% to 90% observed a single time. A word on this clone: Its target is unknown.

The TCR comes from a woman under 30 in good health and CMV-seronegative. Sequenced material: PBMCs.

The DNA of the CDR3 is TGCGCCAGCAGCCACCTCGACAGCAGCTCTGGGGCCAACGTCCTGACTTTC. It specifies CASSHLDSSSGANVLTF. V usage is TRBV4-3 and J usage is TRBJ2-6, with D possibly matching TRBD1 (5 bases). Germline CDR1 LGHNA, CDR2 YSLEER. The CDR3 contains 17 residues. Trimming removed 3 bases from V and 0 bases from J, with 12 bases in between.